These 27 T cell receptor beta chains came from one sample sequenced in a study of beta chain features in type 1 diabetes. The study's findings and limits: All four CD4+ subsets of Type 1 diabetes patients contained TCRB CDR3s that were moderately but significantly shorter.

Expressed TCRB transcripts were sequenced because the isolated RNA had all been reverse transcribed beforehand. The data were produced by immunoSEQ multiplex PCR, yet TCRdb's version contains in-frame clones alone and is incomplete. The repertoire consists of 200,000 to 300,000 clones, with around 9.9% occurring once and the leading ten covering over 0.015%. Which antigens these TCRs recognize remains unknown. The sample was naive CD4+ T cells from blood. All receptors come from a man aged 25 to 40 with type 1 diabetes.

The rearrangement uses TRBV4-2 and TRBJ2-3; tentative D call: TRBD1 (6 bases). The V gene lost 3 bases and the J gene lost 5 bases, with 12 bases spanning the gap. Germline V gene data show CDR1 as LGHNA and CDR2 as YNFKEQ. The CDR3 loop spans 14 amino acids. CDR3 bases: TGTGCCAGCAGCCACACAGGGAAGGTAGATACGCAGTATTTT. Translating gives CASSHTGKVDTQYF.

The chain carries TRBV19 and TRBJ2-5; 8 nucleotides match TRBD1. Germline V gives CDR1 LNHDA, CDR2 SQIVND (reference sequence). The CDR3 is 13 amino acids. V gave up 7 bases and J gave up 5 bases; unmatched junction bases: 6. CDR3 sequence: CASTPTGEETQYF. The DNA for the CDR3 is TGTGCCAGTACCCCGACAGGGGAGGAGACCCAGTACTTC.

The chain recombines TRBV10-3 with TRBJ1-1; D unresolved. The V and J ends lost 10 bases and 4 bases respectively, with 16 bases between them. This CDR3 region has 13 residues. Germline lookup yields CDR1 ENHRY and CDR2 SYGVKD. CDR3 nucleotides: TGTGCCACTTCGGGTAACGAGGTCACTGAAGCTTTCTTT. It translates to CATSGNEVTEAFF.

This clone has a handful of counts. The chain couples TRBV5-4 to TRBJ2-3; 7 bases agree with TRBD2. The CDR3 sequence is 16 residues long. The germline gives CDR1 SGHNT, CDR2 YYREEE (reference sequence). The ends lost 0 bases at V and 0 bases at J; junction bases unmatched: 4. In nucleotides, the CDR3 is TGTGCCAGCAGCTTGGACGGGGGGACTAGCACAGATACGCAGTATTTT. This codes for CASSLDGGTSTDTQYF.

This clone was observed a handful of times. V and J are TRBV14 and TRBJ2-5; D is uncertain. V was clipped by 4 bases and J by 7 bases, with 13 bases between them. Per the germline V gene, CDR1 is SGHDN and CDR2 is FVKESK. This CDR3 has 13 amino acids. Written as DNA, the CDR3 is TGTGCCAGCAGCCCCAGGTTCCCCGGGACCCAGTACTTC. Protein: CASSPRFPGTQYF.

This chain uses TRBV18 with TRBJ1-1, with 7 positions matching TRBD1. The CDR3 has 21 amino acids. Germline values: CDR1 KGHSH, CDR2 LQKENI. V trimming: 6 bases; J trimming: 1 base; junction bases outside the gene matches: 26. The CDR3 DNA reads TGTGCCAGCTCCCCCCTAAGGCCCCGGGACAGCCGCCGTAGTGGGAACACTGAAGCTTTCTTT. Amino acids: CASSPLRPRDSRRSGNTEAFF.

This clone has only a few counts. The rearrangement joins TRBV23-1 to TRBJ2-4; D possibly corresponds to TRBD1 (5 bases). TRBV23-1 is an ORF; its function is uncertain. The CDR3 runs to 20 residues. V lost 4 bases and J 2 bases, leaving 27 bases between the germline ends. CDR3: CASSPRRWGARIRSKNIQYF. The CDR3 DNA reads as TGCGCCAGCAGTCCTCGACGTTGGGGCGCACGTATTAGGTCCAAAAACATTCAGTACTTC.

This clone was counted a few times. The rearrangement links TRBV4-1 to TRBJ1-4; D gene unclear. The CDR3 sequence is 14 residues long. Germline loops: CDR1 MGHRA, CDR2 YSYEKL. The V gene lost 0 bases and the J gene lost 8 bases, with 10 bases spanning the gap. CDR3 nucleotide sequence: TGCGCCAGCAGCCAAGATCCAGGCCGGGAAAAACTGTTTTTT. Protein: CASSQDPGREKLFF.

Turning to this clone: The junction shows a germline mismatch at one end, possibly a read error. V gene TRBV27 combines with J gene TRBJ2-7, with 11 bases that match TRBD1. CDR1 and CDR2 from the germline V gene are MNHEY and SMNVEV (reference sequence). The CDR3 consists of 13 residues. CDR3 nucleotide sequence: TGTGCCAGCAGTTTCCGGGACAGGGGGGAGCCCCTGTTC. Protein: CASSFRDRGEPLF.

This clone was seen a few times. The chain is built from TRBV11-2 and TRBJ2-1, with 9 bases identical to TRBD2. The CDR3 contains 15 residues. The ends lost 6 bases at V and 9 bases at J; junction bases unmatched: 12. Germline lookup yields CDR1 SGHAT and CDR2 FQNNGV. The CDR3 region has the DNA TGTGCCAGCAGTTCGGTCAGCGGGACTAGCTTTGAGCAGTTCTTC. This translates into CASSSVSGTSFEQFF. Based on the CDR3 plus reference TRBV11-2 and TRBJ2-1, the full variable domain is EAGVAQSPRYKIIEKRQSVAFWCNPISGHATLYWYQQILGQGPKLLIQFQNNGVVDDSQLPKDRFSAERLKGVDSTLKIQPAKLEDSAVYLCASSSVSGTSFEQFFGPGTRLTVL.

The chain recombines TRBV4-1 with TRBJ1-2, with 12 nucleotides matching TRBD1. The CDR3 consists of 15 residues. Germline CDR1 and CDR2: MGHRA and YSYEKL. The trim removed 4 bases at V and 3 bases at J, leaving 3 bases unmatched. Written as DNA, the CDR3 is TGCGCCAGCAGCCCGGGACAGGGGGCGTACTATGGCTACACCTTC. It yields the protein CASSPGQGAYYGYTF.

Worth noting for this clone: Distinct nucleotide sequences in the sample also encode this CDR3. CDR3 protein: CASSQDQGYEQYF. CDR3 nucleotide sequence: TGTGCCAGCAGCCAAGACCAGGGCTACGAGCAGTACTTC. The rearrangement links TRBV4-2 to TRBJ2-7; D perhaps matches TRBD1 (5 bases). Germline-derived CDR1 and CDR2 are LGHNA and YNFKEQ. The V and J ends lost 0 bases and 3 bases respectively, with 6 bases between them. The length of the CDR3 is 13 residues.

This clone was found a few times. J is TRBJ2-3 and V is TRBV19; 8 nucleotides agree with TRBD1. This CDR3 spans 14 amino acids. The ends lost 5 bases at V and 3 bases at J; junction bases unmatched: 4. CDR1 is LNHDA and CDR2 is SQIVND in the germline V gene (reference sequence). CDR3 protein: CASSGQGRTDTQYF. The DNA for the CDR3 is TGTGCCAGTAGTGGACAGGGAAGGACAGATACGCAGTATTTT. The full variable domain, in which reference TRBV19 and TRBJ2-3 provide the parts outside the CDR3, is DGGITQSPKYLFRKEGQNVTLSCEQNLNHDAMYWYRQDPGQGLRLIYYSQIVNDFQKGDIAEGYSVSREKKESFPLTVTSAQKNPTAFYLCASSGQGRTDTQYFGPGTRLTVL.

The CDR3 loop reads CAWSKGWGRTGELFF. CDR3 in DNA: TGTGCCTGGAGCAAGGGGTGGGGGAGGACCGGGGAGCTGTTTTTT. The J gene is TRBJ2-2, the V gene TRBV30; tentative D call: TRBD2 (6 bases). Trimming pared 3 bases from V and 5 bases from J, leaving 16 bases between. The CDR3 runs 15 residues. Germline CDR1 and CDR2: GTSNPN and SVGIG (reference sequence).

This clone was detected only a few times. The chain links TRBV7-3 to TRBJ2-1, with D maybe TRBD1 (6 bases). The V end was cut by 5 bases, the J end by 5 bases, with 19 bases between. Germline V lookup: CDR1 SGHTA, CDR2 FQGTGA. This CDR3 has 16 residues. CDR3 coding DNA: TGTGCCAGCAGCCTCGGCCCCCCGGACAGAAACAATGAGCAGTTCTTC. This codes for CASSLGPPDRNNEQFF.

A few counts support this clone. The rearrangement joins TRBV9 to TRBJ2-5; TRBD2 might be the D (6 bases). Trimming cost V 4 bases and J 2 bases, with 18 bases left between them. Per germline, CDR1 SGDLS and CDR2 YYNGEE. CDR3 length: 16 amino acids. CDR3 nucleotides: TGTGCCAGCAGCCCTCCCCGGAGGGGCCTTCAAGAGACCCAGTACTTC. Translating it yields CASSPPRRGLQETQYF.

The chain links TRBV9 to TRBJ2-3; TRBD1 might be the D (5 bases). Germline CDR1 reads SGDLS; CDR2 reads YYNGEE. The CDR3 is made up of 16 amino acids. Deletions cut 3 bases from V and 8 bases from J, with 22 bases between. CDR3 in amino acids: CASSGFLTGASATQYF. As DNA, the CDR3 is TGTGCCAGCAGCGGATTTCTGACTGGGGCTAGTGCTACGCAGTATTTT.

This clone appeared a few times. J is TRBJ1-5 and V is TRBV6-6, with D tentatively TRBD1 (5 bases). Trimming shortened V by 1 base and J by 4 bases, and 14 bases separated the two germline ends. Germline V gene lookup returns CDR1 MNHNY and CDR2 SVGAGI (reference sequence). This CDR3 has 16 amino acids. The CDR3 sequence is CASSYWGDHINQPQHF. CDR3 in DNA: TGTGCCAGCAGTTACTGGGGCGATCACATTAATCAGCCCCAGCATTTT.

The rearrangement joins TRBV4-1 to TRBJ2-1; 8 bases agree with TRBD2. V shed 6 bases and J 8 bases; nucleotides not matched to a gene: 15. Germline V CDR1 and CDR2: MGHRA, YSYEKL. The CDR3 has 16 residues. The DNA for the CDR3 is TGCGCCAGCAGGGATATAGCGGGACCTACACGGGATGAGCAGTTCTTC. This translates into CASRDIAGPTRDEQFF.

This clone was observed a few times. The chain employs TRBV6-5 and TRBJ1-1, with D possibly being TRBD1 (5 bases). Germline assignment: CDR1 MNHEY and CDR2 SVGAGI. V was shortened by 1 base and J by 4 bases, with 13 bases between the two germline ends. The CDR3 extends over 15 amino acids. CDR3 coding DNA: TGTGCCAGCAGTTACTTCGCAACAGGTGCCACTGAAGCTTTCTTT. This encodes CASSYFATGATEAFF.

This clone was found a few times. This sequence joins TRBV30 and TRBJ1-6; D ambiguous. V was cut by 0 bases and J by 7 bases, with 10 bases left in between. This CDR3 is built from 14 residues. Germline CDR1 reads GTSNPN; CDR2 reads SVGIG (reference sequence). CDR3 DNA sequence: TGTGCCTGGAGTGTATTAAGCGGGAATTCACCCCTCCACTTT. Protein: CAWSVLSGNSPLHF.

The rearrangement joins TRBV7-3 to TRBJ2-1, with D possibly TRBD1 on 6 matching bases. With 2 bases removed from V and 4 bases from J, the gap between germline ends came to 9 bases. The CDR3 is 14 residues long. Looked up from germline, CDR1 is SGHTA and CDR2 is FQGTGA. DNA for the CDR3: TGTGCCAGCAGCTTACGAGGGGGATACAATGAGCAGTTCTTC. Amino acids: CASSLRGGYNEQFF. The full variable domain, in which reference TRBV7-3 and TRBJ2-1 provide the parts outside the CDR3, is GAGVSQTPSNKVTEKGKYVELRCDPISGHTALYWYRQSLGQGPEFLIYFQGTGAADDSGLPNDRFFAVRPEGSVSTLKIQRTERGDSAVYLCASSLRGGYNEQFFGPGTRLTVL.

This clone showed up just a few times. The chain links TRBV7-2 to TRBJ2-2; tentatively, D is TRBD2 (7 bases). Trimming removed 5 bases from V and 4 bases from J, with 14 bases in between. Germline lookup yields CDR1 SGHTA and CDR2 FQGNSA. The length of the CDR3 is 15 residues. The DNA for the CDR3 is TGTGCCAGCAGCGCCGGGGGGCCAGGCACCGGGGAGCTGTTTTTT. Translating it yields CASSAGGPGTGELFF.

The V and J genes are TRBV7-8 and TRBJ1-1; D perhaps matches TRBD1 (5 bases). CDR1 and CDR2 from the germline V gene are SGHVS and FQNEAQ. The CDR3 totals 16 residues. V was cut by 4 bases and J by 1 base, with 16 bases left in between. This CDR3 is CASSSGVGPGNTEAFF. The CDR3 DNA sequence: TGTGCCAGCAGCTCGGGGGTGGGGCCGGGGAACACTGAAGCTTTCTTT.

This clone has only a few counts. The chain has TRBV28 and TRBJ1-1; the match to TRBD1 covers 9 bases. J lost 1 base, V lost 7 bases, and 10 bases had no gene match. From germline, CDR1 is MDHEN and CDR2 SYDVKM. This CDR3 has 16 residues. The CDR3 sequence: CASTHGGQGWNTEAFF. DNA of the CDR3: TGTGCCAGCACCCACGGAGGACAGGGGTGGAACACTGAAGCTTTCTTT.

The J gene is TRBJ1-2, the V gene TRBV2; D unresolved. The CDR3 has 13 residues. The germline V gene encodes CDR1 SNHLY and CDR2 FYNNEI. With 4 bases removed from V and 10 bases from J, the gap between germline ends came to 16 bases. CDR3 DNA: TGTGCCAGCAGTGCTACCTCCGCACCGATCTACACCTTC. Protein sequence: CASSATSAPIYTF.

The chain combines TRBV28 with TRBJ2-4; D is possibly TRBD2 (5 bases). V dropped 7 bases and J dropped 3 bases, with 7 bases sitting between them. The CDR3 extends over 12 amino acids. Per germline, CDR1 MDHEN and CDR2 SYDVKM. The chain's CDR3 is CASNSGKNIQYF. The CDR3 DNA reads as TGTGCCAGCAACAGCGGCAAAAACATTCAGTACTTC.